A selection of T cell receptor beta chains follows, all from one sample in a study of long-term antiretroviral therapy in people with HIV. Generated by immunoSEQ multiplex PCR, the TCRdb table keeps only in-frame clones and is missing some. The sample lists some 35,000 clones, 80% to 90% seen once, with 8% to 11% in the top ten. The starting material was unsorted PBMCs, obtained 2.2 years after starting antiretroviral therapy. The origin of the receptors is a man in his late teens or twenties with HIV. Both conserved end residues are part of each CDR3. The D gene is left open where the match is weak. Clone size is stated in some rows and not others, as once, few, many or a class when expanded.

J	D	size	V	DNA	CDR3
TRBJ2-7	-	few	TRBV7-9	TGTGCCAGCAGCTTAGGACAGGGAGGCTACGAGCAGTACTTC	CASSLGQGGYEQYF
TRBJ2-3	TRBD2	-	TRBV6-5	TGTGCCAGCAGTCTAGCGGGAGATACGCAGTATTTT	CASSLAGDTQYF
TRBJ2-3	-	-	TRBV4-3	TGCGCCAGCAGCCGGGGGACCGCGGATACGCAGTATTTT	CASSRGTADTQYF
TRBJ1-1	-	-	TRBV5-1	TGCGCCAGCAGCTTGTCGGTGAACACTGAAGCTTTCTTT	CASSLSVNTEAFF
TRBJ2-3	TRBD2	-	TRBV7-8	TGTGCCAGCAGCCTTCGGACTAGCAAACTCACAGATACGCAGTATTTT	CASSLRTSKLTDTQYF
TRBJ2-7	-	-	TRBV5-4	TGTGCCAGCAGCGGGGGCGGGGAGCAGTACTTC	CASSGGGEQYF
TRBJ1-2	TRBD1	once	TRBV7-2	TGTGCCAGCAGCTGGGGACAGGGGAATACTGGGAGTTATGGCTACACCTTC	CASSWGQGNTGSYGYTF
TRBJ1-5	-	-	TRBV14	TGTGCCAGCAGACGCCCGGGGAGATCAGCCCCAATCCAGCATTTT	CASRRPGRSAPIQHF
TRBJ1-2	TRBD1	few	TRBV4-1	TGCGCCAGCAGCCAAGACAGGGGGCATTATGGCTACACCTTC	CASSQDRGHYGYTF
TRBJ2-7	-	-	TRBV9	TGTGCCAGCAGCCCCCAAGGGTTCTCCTACGAGCAGTACTTC	CASSPQGFSYEQYF
TRBJ2-3	-	-	TRBV2	TGTGCCAGCAAGCCCACAGGACCCACAGATACGCAGTATTTT	CASKPTGPTDTQYF
TRBJ2-7	TRBD2	-	TRBV13	TGTGCCAGCAGCTTAGGACGAAGGGAGGGTTGGTCCTACGAGCAGTACTTC	CASSLGRREGWSYEQYF
TRBJ1-1	-	-	TRBV27	TGTGCCAGCAGTTTATCCGGGGACACTGAAGCTTTCTTT	CASSLSGDTEAFF
TRBJ1-1	TRBD1	-	TRBV2	TGTGCCAGCAGTGATACAGGGGCCACTGAAGCTTTCTTT	CASSDTGATEAFF
TRBJ1-6	TRBD1	-	TRBV11-2	TGTGCCAGCAGCTTAGATTTGCAGGGGGCAGGGTCACCCCTCCACTTT	CASSLDLQGAGSPLHF